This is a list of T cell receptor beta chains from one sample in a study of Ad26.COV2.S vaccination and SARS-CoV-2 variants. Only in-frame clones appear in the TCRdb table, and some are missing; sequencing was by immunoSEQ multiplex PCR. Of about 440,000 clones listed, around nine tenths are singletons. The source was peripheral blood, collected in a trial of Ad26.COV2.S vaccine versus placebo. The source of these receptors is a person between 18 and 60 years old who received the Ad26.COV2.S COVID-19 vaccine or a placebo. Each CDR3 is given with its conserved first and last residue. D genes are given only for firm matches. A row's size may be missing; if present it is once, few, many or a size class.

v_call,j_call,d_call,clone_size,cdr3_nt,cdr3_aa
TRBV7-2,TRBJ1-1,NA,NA,TGTGCCAGCAGCTTAAGGGAGGGGGGTAAAGCTTTCTTT,CASSLREGGKAFF
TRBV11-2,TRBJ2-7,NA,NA,TGTGCCAGCAGCTTAGATCCAAGGGTGTCCTACGAGCAGTACTTC,CASSLDPRVSYEQYF
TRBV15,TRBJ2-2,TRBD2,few,TGTGCCACCAGCAGAGATCTCGGACTAGCGGGAGGACCTAACACCGGGGAGCTGTTTTTT,CATSRDLGLAGGPNTGELFF
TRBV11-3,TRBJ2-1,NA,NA,TGTGCCAGCAGCCAAGAAGGTAACGGGAACAATGAGCAGTTCTTC,CASSQEGNGNNEQFF
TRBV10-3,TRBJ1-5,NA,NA,TGTGCCATCGCGACCGGGGGGATCAATCAGCCCCAGCATTTT,CAIATGGINQPQHF
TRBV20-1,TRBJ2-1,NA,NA,TGCAGTGCTAGAGAATACAATGAGCAGTTCTTC,CSAREYNEQFF
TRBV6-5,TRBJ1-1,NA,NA,TGTGCCAGCAGTACACAGGTGATGAACACTGAAGCTTTCTTT,CASSTQVMNTEAFF
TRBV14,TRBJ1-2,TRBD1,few,TGTGCCAGCAGCCAAGAAAAGTACCCTCGACAGGGGGACTATGGCTACACCTTC,CASSQEKYPRQGDYGYTF
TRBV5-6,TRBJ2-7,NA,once,TGTGCCAGCAGCTTGGTAGGGGGATACTACGAGCAGTACTTC,CASSLVGGYYEQYF
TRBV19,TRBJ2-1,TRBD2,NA,TGTGCCAGTAGTCGCGGGACTATCCCGAGCTCCTACAATGAGCAGTTCTTC,CASSRGTIPSSYNEQFF
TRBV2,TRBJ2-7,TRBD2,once,TGTGCCAGCAGTCCAGGTGGGGGGGTCCTTCGGGAGCAGTACTTC,CASSPGGGVLREQYF
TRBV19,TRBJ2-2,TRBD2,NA,TGTGCCAGTACCCCGTGGGAGGGGCGCGGCACCGGGGAGCTGTTTTTT,CASTPWEGRGTGELFF
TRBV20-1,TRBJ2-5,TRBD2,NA,TGCAGTGCTAGTGGCCTAGCGGGAACGGAGACCCAGTACTTC,CSASGLAGTETQYF
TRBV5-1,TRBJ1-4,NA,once,TGCGCCAGCAGCTTTGGTGCCTCGGCAACTAATGAAAAACTGTTTTTT,CASSFGASATNEKLFF
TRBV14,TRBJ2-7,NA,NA,TGTGCCAGCAGCCAACAGGGGACCTCCTACGAGCAGTACTTC,CASSQQGTSYEQYF
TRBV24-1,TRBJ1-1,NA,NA,TGTGCCACCAGTGAGTCCGGGACGGAAGCTTTCTTT,CATSESGTEAFF
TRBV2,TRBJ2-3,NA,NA,TGTGCCAGCCACATTACTAGGGTCCTCACAGATACGCAGTATTTT,CASHITRVLTDTQYF
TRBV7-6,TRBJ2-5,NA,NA,TGTGCCAGCAGCTTAGGGCCCCTTAAAGGAGGGGAGACCCAGTACTTC,CASSLGPLKGGETQYF
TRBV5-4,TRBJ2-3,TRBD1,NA,TGTGCCAGCAGCACCCCACCAGGGGGCGATACGCAGTATTTT,CASSTPPGGDTQYF
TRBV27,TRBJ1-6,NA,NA,TGTGCCAGCAGTTCGAGCTCCTATAATTCACCCCTCCACTTT,CASSSSSYNSPLHF
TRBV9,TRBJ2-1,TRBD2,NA,TGTGCCAGCAGCGTAGGCCTTACCGGGACTAGCGATAGTGAGCAGTTCTTC,CASSVGLTGTSDSEQFF
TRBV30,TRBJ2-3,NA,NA,TGTGCCTGGAGGGGGCCCCCTGGCGGGATCTCTAGCACAGATACGCAGTATTTT,CAWRGPPGGISSTDTQYF
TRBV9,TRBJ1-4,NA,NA,TGTGCCAGCAGCGTAGCTGCGAGTACTAATGAAAAACTGTTTTTT,CASSVAASTNEKLFF
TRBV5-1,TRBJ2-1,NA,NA,TGCGCCAGCAGCTTGGCGTTTATTCTTGGCCAAGGTCAAAATGAGCAGTTCTTC,CASSLAFILGQGQNEQFF
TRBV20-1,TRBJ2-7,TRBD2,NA,TGCAGTGCTAGTTCAGGGGCTAGCGGGACGGGAACCTACGAGCAGTACTTC,CSASSGASGTGTYEQYF
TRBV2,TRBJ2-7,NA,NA,TGTGCCAGCAGTGAAAACCAGCCCTACGAGCAGTACTTC,CASSENQPYEQYF
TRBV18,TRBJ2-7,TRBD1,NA,TGTGCCAGCTCACCAAGACAGGGTGAGCAGTACTTC,CASSPRQGEQYF
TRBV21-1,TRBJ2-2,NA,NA,TGTGCCAGCAGCCCGAGGCGAACTAGCGGCCCGAACACCGGGGAGCTGTTTTTT,CASSPRRTSGPNTGELFF
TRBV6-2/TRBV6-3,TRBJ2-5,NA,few,TGTGCCAGCAGTTACCCTGGGAAAGAGACCCAGTACTTC,CASSYPGKETQYF
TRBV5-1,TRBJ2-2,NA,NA,TGCGCCAGCAGCTTGGCTCTCAACACCGGGGAGCTGTTTTTT,CASSLALNTGELFF
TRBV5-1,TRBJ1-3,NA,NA,TGCGCCAGCAGCTTGGGGGCCGGGGCCGGAAACACCATATATTTT,CASSLGAGAGNTIYF
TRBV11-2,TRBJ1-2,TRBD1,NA,TGTGCCAGCAGCCGAAATTTTGACAGGGTTGCCTATGGCTACACCTTC,CASSRNFDRVAYGYTF
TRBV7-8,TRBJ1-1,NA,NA,TGTGCCAGCAGCCTGGGGGCGAACACTGAAGCTTTCTTT,CASSLGANTEAFF
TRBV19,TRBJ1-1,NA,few,TGTGCCAGTAGTATCACGACACAGGCGAACACTGAAGCTTTCTTT,CASSITTQANTEAFF
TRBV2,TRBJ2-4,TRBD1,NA,TGTGCCAGCAAACCAAGGACAGGGGTAAACATTCAGTACTTC,CASKPRTGVNIQYF
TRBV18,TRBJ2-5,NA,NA,TGTGCCAGCTCACCGTTGGCACCTTCTAGGGCAGAGACCCAGTACTTC,CASSPLAPSRAETQYF
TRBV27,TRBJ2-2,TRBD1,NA,TGTGCCAGCAGCCCGGGACAGGGGAACACCGGGGAGCTGTTTTTT,CASSPGQGNTGELFF
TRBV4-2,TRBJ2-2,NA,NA,TGTGCCAGCAGCCAAGGAAATAGGGACACCGGGGAGCTGTTTTTT,CASSQGNRDTGELFF
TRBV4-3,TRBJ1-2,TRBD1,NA,TGCGCCAGCAGCGTATACAGGGGAGAGGACTATGGCTACACCTTC,CASSVYRGEDYGYTF